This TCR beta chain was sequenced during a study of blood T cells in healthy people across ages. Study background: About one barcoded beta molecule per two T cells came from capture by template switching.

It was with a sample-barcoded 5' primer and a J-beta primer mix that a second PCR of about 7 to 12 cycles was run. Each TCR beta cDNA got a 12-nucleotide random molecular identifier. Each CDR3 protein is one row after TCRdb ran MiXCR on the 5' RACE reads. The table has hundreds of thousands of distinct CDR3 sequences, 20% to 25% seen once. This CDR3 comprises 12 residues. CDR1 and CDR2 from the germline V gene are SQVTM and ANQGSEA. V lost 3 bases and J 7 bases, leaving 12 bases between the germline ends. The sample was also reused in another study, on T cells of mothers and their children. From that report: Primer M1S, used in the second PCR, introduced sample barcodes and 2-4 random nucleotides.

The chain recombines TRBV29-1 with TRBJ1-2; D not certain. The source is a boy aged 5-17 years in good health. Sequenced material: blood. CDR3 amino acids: CSVDEGIGGYTF. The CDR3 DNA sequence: TGCAGCGTTGATGAGGGAATCGGTGGCTACACCTTC.